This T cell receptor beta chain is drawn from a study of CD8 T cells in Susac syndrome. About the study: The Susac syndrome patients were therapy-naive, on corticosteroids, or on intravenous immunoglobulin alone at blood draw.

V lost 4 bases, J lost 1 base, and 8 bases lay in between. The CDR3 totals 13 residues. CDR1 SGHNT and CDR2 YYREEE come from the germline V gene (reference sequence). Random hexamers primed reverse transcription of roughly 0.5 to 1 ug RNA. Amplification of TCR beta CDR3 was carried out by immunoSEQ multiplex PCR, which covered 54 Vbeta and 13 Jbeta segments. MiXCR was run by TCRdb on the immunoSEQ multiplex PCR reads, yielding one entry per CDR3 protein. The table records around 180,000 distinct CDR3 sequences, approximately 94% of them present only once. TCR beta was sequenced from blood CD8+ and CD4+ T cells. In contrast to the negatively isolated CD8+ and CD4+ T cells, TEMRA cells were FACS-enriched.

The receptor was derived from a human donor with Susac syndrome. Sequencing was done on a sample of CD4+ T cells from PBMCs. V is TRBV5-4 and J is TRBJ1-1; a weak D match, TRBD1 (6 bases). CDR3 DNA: TGTGCCAGCAGCAGAGGGGGGAACACTGAAGCTTTCTTT. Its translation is CASSRGGNTEAFF.